The source of this TCR beta chain is a study of blood T cell repertoires in COVID-19. Study-level information: There were acute and convalescent COVID-19 samples, and they came from the United States, Italy and Spain.

V gave up 6 bases and J gave up 0 bases, with 8 bases separating them. CDR3 length equals 13 residues. Looked up from germline, CDR1 is SGHTA and CDR2 is FQGTGA. Original data processing: Amplification with reference gene primers provided the estimates of nucleated cell counts. The method was immunoSEQ multiplex PCR; TCRdb's version includes in-frame clones alone and lacks a portion of them. For V, J and clone size, that table is used; D and trimming come from the DNA. The sample carries about 340,000 clones, more than 85% recorded once. Ages ranged from roughly 18 to 100 years, with residence in approximately 25 US areas. This clone was observed a few times.

Sequencing was done on a sample of PBMCs or T cells enriched from blood (not recorded which). This sequence originates from a woman aged 25 to 39 who had recovered from COVID-19. This sequence joins TRBV7-3 and TRBJ1-1; no clear D. The CDR3 region has the DNA TGTGCCAGCAGGTTTCGGGTGAACACTGAAGCTTTCTTT. Translated: CASRFRVNTEAFF.